This T cell receptor (beta chain) is drawn from a study of beta chain features in type 1 diabetes. Germline V gene lookup returns CDR1 SNHLY and CDR2 FYNNEI. The CDR3 loop spans 15 amino acids. The germline V and J ends were trimmed by 0 bases and 1 base, with 7 bases remaining between them. Whole-study results and caveats: A pattern of fewer insertions and more deletions at VDJ junctions was seen in type 1 diabetes patients. TCRB CDR3s from Type 1 diabetes patients were moderately but significantly shorter in all four CD4+ subsets.

The study reverse transcribed the entire isolated RNA, so it sequenced expressed TCRB transcripts. Sequencing used immunoSEQ multiplex PCR; TCRdb keeps in-frame clones, though not all of them. The table has roughly 730,000 clones, 13% seen once. Details on this clone: No antigen is known for it.

Sequencing was done on a sample of naive CD4+ T cells from blood. The source is a young man with type 1 diabetes. The chain is built from TRBV2 and TRBJ1-5; TRBD1 is a possible D gene (6 bases). The CDR3, as DNA: TGTGCCAGCAGTGAAGCCGACAGGAGCAATCAGCCCCAGCATTTT. It encodes CASSEADRSNQPQHF.